This TCR beta chain was recorded in a study of beta chain features in type 1 diabetes. The investigators reverse transcribed all of the isolated RNA, so they sequenced expressed TCRB transcripts. Naive, central memory and regulatory T cell samples came to a mean of roughly 3.9 million reads. Method: immunoSEQ multiplex PCR; TCRdb's copy keeps in-frame clones and lacks some. The data show 200,000 to 300,000 clones, under 70% seen once. Remarks on this clone: Antigen specificity is unknown.

V lost 3 bases to trimming and J lost 2 bases; unmatched junction nucleotides: 4. Germline lookup yields CDR1 MNHNS and CDR2 SASEGT. CDR3 length: 15 residues. The study, taken as a whole, reports: A possible short-template PCR bias applies equally to patients and controls.

Sequencing was done on a sample of naive CD4+ T cells from blood. The sequence derives from a man aged 25 to 45 in good health. The V call is TRBV6-1, the J call TRBJ2-3, with 8 bases aligning to TRBD2. This CDR3 reads CASSDQRGPTDTQYF. CDR3 in DNA: TGTGCCAGCAGTGATCAGCGGGGGCCCACAGATACGCAGTATTTT.